This TCR beta chain originates from a study of multiple sclerosis patients with progressive multifocal leukoencephalopathy. The time point here: time of PML onset. JC virus DNA in cerebrospinal fluid confirmed the PML diagnosis. Per the germline V gene, CDR1 is SNHLY and CDR2 is FYNNEI. V lost 1 base and J lost 10, with 11 bases in between. The CDR3 runs 13 residues. Some clones are missing from TCRdb's copy, which holds only in-frame ones; the method was immunoSEQ multiplex PCR. The sample yields about 33,000 clones, more than 85% seen once. The material sequenced was PBMCs, taken from a patient treated with natalizumab. The chain joins TRBV2 to TRBJ2-1; D may be TRBD2 (5 bases). The clonotype originates from a human donor with progressive multifocal leukoencephalopathy. DNA of the CDR3: TGTGCCAGCAGTGAAGGTTTAGGCGGGGAGCAGTTCTTC. Amino acids: CASSEGLGGEQFF.